These 15 T cell receptor beta chains share one sample of origin, sequenced in a study of blood T cell repertoires in COVID-19. Sequenced by immunoSEQ multiplex PCR; TCRdb stores in-frame clones only, minus some. The top ten hold around 2.8% of the sample, which has 150,000 to 200,000 clones, around 80% seen once. Sequenced material: peripheral blood. Receptors originate from a woman aged 80 or over with active or convalescent COVID-19.

The chain carries TRBV5-4 and TRBJ1-1; 7 bases match TRBD1. Germline CDR1 is SGHNT and CDR2 is YYREEE (reference sequence). With V trimmed by 3 bases and J by 4 bases, 6 bases remained unmatched. The CDR3 is 14 residues long. CDR3 coding DNA: TGTGCCAGCAGCTATGACAGGGCGGGCACTGAAGCTTTCTTT. It is translated as CASSYDRAGTEAFF.

There are a few counts of this clone. This chain connects TRBV19 to TRBJ1-1; D is undetermined. V dropped 7 bases and J dropped 3 bases, with 15 bases sitting between them. The CDR3 extends over 14 amino acids. The germline gives CDR1 LNHDA, CDR2 SQIVND (reference sequence). This CDR3 reads CASTIGRVDTEAFF. The CDR3 nucleotides read TGTGCCAGTACCATCGGGCGGGTTGACACTGAAGCTTTCTTT.

The gene calls are TRBV3-1 (or the pseudogene TRBV3-2) and TRBJ1-1; the D is unclear. CDR3 length: 13 residues. V dropped 1 base and J dropped 13 bases, with 16 bases sitting between them. Per germline, CDR1 LGHDT and CDR2 YNNKEL (reference sequence). CDR3 protein: CASSQGRSGRGFF. CDR3 in DNA: TGTGCCAGCAGCCAAGGCCGGTCCGGACGGGGTTTCTTT.

This rearrangement joins TRBV19 to TRBJ2-5, with D perhaps matching TRBD2 (5 bases). Germline V gene data show CDR1 as LNHDA and CDR2 as SQIVND (reference sequence). Trimming took off 7 bases at V and 4 bases at J, with 16 bases between the two ends. CDR3 length: 14 residues. The CDR3 DNA reads TGTGCCAGTAACTCGGGGTTAATGGGAGAGACCCAGTACTTC. Amino acid sequence: CASNSGLMGETQYF.

This clone has just a few counts. J is TRBJ1-6 and V is TRBV5-1; D perhaps matches TRBD1 (5 bases). Trimming took off 0 bases at V and 5 bases at J, with 9 bases between the two ends. This CDR3 comprises 15 residues. Germline V gene sequence: CDR1 SGHRS, CDR2 YFSETQ. As DNA, the CDR3 is TGCGCCAGCAGCTTGGACAGGCCCGATAATTCACCCCTCCACTTT. Protein sequence: CASSLDRPDNSPLHF.

This rearrangement joins TRBV9 to TRBJ2-5; 8 bases align to TRBD1. V trimming: 5 bases; J trimming: 3 bases; junction bases outside the gene matches: 3. Germline V gene sequence: CDR1 SGDLS, CDR2 YYNGEE. This CDR3 has 13 residues. The CDR3 loop reads CASRPDREETQYF. The DNA of the CDR3 is TGTGCCAGCAGGCCGGACAGGGAAGAGACCCAGTACTTC.

The rearrangement links TRBV6-5 to TRBJ2-1, with 8 positions matching TRBD2. The CDR3 runs to 16 residues. The V segment lost 2 bases and the J segment 4 bases; nucleotides outside the gene matches: 7. Germline assignment: CDR1 MNHEY and CDR2 SVGAGI. For the CDR3, the DNA is TGTGCCAGCAGTTACACCGGGGGGGCCTCGTACAATGAGCAGTTCTTC. This gives the protein CASSYTGGASYNEQFF.

J is TRBJ1-1 and V is TRBV7-9, with a tentative D call TRBD1 (6 bases). From germline, CDR1 is SEHNR and CDR2 FQNEAQ (reference sequence). The CDR3 totals 14 residues. V gave up 3 bases and J gave up 5 bases, with 13 bases separating them. CDR3 nucleotide sequence: TGTGCCAGCAGCTTGGTTACAGGGACGACTGAAGCTTTCTTT. It encodes CASSLVTGTTEAFF.

The chain links TRBV15 to TRBJ2-7; 9 bases are shared with TRBD1. Trimming at V came to 0 bases and at J to 3 bases, leaving 9 bases not matched to a gene. The CDR3 totals 17 residues. Germline CDR1 is LNHNV and CDR2 is YYDKDF (reference sequence). For the CDR3, the DNA is TGTGCCACCAGCAGAGAGCTACCGGGACAGGGACTCTACGAGCAGTACTTC. This sequence encodes CATSRELPGQGLYEQYF.

V is TRBV4-1 and J is TRBJ2-7; 7 bases align to TRBD1. Unmatched junction bases numbered 4, after V lost 6 bases and J lost 2 bases. The CDR3 is 13 residues long. Germline V gene data show CDR1 as MGHRA and CDR2 as YSYEKL. The CDR3 reads CASSPGQAYEQYF. Here the CDR3 DNA reads TGCGCCAGCAGTCCCGGACAGGCCTACGAGCAGTACTTC.

The chain joins TRBV3-1 (or the pseudogene TRBV3-2) to TRBJ2-1; 10 positions match TRBD2. The CDR3 sequence is 16 residues long. CDR1 is LGHDT and CDR2 is YNNKEL in the germline V gene (reference sequence). Trimming removed 3 bases from V and 4 bases from J; junction bases left unmatched: 6. CDR3 sequence (DNA): TGTGCCAGCAGCCAGCTCGGGACTAGCGCTTACAATGAGCAGTTCTTC. It yields the protein CASSQLGTSAYNEQFF.

The genes are TRBV4-2 and TRBJ1-4; 8 bases are shared with TRBD1. CDR3 size: 15 residues. The V gene's germline CDR1 is LGHNA and CDR2 YNFKEQ. J gave up 3 bases and V 3 bases, and 3 bases lay outside the gene matches. CDR3 region: CASSHPGGANEKLFF. The CDR3 region has the DNA TGTGCCAGCAGCCATCCAGGGGGCGCTAATGAAAAACTGTTTTTT.

The rearrangement links TRBV10-2 to TRBJ1-1; D gene ambiguous. Per germline, CDR1 WSHSY and CDR2 SAAADI. There are 14 residues in the CDR3. Deletions cut 4 bases from V and 3 bases from J, with 12 bases between. Here the CDR3 DNA reads TGCGCCAGCAGTGTAGTTCCATCTCACACTGAAGCTTTCTTT. This sequence encodes CASSVVPSHTEAFF.

The sample holds many counts of this clone. The DNA is omitted, as the CDR3 cannot be located on it reliably, and the CDR3 follows TCRdb's listing. J is TRBJ2-2 and V is TRBV27; the table's D call TRBD1 went unverified against the DNA. From its first to its last residue, the CDR3 has 16 amino acids. CDR1 is MNHEY, CDR2 SMNVEV, per germline (reference sequence). The CDR3 spells CASSFLAGDHTGELFF.

This rearrangement joins TRBV9 to TRBJ2-5; D not certain. Germline CDR1 is SGDLS and CDR2 is YYNGEE. Trimming pared 4 bases from V and 7 bases from J, leaving 11 bases between. This CDR3 contains 12 residues. CDR3 residues: CASSPRVGTQYF. In DNA form, the CDR3 reads TGTGCCAGCAGCCCTCGGGTGGGGACCCAGTACTTC.